This T cell receptor beta chain was found in a study of T cells after yellow fever vaccination. General study findings and limits: Primary-vaccination clones mostly resurfaced post-booster (around 95% CD4, about 87% CD8).

TCRdb used MiXCR to reprocess the 5' RACE reads, holding one entry per CDR3 protein. The sample consists of more than 250,000 distinct CDR3 sequences, around 6.8% of them appearing once. The V gene's germline CDR1 is DFQATT and CDR2 SNEGSKA (reference sequence). CDR3 size: 13 residues. After removal of 3 bases from V and 5 bases from J, the junction contained 4 bases not matched to a gene. There are a few counts of this clonotype. The antigen is undetermined. The sequence was obtained from a man younger than 35 who received the YFV17D yellow fever vaccine. The rearrangement uses TRBV20-1 and TRBJ1-5; 7 bases map to TRBD1. The sample consisted of PBMCs, taken roughly seven weeks after the first yellow fever vaccination. CDR3 sequence reads: CSASRGVDQPQHF. CDR3 DNA: TGCAGTGCTAGCAGGGGGGTCGATCAGCCCCAGCATTTT.